What follows are 7 T cell receptor beta chains derived from one specimen sequenced in a study of blood T cell repertoires in COVID-19 (TCRdb year 2020). The library was generated by the immunoSEQ multiplex PCR assay. This is the immuneACCESS table as TCRdb keeps it, with only in-frame sequences that have V and J called. A part of the clones is gone; compared with another copy, unresolved V genes explain less than half, and the rest is unexplained. For this sample there are more than 200,000 clones; less than 85% appear just once. The ten most abundant clones make up approximately 2.6% of the sample. Sequenced sample: peripheral blood. All receptors derive from a woman aged 70-85 years with active or convalescent COVID-19.

The table lists this clone with a few counts. This chain connects TRBV3-1 (or the pseudogene TRBV3-2) to TRBJ2-5; D is uncertain. This CDR3 comprises 13 residues. Trimming removed 2 bases from V and 5 bases from J, with 9 bases in between. CDR1 and CDR2 (germline): LGHDT, YNNKEL (reference sequence). CDR3 bases: TGTGCCAGCAGCCAAATGGTCGGGGAGACCCAGTACTTC. Encoded protein: CASSQMVGETQYF.

The chain joins TRBV11-2 to TRBJ1-1; D gene uncertain. The CDR3 is 17 residues long. V was shortened by 3 bases and J by 0 bases, with 17 bases between the two germline ends. Germline V lookup: CDR1 SGHAT, CDR2 FQNNGV. CDR3 nucleotide sequence: TGTGCCAGCAGCTTTGGGCGGACTGTTAATATGAACACTGAAGCTTTCTTT. This encodes CASSFGRTVNMNTEAFF.

V gene TRBV23-1 combines with J gene TRBJ2-7; TRBD1 matches at 7 bases. TRBV23-1 is noted as an ORF with a role that remains uncertain. The V and J ends lost 7 bases and 5 bases, in that order; junction bases with no gene match: 11. The CDR3 is 14 residues long. For the CDR3, the DNA is TGCGCCAGCATCCTACGCAACAGGGGCAACGAGCAGTACTTC. It encodes CASILRNRGNEQYF.

The chain combines TRBV5-1 with TRBJ1-5; D is ambiguous. The CDR3 consists of 12 residues. Trimming took off 0 bases at V and 6 bases at J, with 4 bases between the two ends. CDR1 is SGHRS and CDR2 is YFSETQ in the germline V gene. For the CDR3, the DNA is TGCGCCAGCAGCTTGGCCAGTCAGCCCCAGCATTTT. This encodes CASSLASQPQHF.

The chain links TRBV6-4 to TRBJ1-2, with 7 positions matching TRBD1. The CDR3 runs to 15 residues. CDR1 and CDR2 from the germline V gene are MRHNA and SNTAGT. The trim removed 4 bases at V and 2 bases at J, leaving 7 bases unmatched. In DNA, the CDR3 is TGTGCCAGCAGTGCGGGGAACAGGGGAAACTATGGCTACACCTTC. This sequence encodes CASSAGNRGNYGYTF.

V and J are TRBV3-1 (or the pseudogene TRBV3-2) and TRBJ1-2; D is undetermined. Trimming cost V 3 bases and J 7 bases, with 6 bases left between them. CDR1 is LGHDT, CDR2 YNNKEL, per germline (reference sequence). CDR3 length equals 11 residues. In DNA form, the CDR3 reads TGTGCCAGCAGCCAGGCAGGTGGCTACACCTTC. It translates to CASSQAGGYTF.

The V and J genes are TRBV18 and TRBJ1-1; no definite D call. The V end lost 6 bases, the J end lost 0 bases, and 17 bases lay between the germline ends. Per germline, CDR1 KGHSH and CDR2 LQKENI. CDR3 length equals 16 residues. This CDR3 reads CASSRRTGTMNTEAFF. Here the CDR3 DNA reads TGTGCCAGCTCGCGAAGGACTGGTACTATGAACACTGAAGCTTTCTTT.